This TCR beta chain was sequenced for a study of beta chain features in type 1 diabetes. The germline V gene has CDR1 DFQATT and CDR2 SNEGSKA (reference sequence). V was pared by 8 bases and J by 4 bases, with 11 bases between. The CDR3 length is 11 residues. Whole-study results and caveats: A closer apparent resemblance between naive, central memory and Treg TCRB repertoires was seen in patients than in healthy donors. Lower insertion and higher deletion counts appeared at VDJ junctions in type 1 diabetes patients.

The sequenced template was cDNA made from the entire isolated RNA. Naive, central memory and regulatory T cell samples averaged about 3.3 million immunoSEQ reads each. Assay: immunoSEQ multiplex PCR; the TCRdb copy retains only in-frame clones and omits some. The sample yields 350,000 or so clones, roughly 21% seen once. To note about this clone: Its antigen is unknown.

Sequencing used naive CD4+ T cells from blood. V gene TRBV20-1 combines with J gene TRBJ1-2; D gene unclear. This clonotype was sampled from a woman aged 18 to 35 in good health. The CDR3 nucleotides are TGCAGTACAGCGGAACTCTATGGCTACACCTTC. Protein sequence: CSTAELYGYTF.